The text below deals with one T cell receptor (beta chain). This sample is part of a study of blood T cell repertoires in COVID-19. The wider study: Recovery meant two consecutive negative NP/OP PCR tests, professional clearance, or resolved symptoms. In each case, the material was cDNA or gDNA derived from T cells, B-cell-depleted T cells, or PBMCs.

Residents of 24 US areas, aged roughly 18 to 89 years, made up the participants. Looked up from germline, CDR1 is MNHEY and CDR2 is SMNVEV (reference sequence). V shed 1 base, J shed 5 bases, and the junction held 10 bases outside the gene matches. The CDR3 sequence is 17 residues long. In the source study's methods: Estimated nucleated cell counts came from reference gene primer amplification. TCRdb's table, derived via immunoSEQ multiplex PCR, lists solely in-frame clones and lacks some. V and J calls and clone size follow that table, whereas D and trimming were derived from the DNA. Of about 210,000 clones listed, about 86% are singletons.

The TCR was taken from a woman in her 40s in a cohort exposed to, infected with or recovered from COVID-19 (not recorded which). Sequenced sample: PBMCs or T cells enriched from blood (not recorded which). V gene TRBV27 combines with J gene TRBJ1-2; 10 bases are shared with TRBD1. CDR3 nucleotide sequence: TGTGCCAGCAGTTTATTGCCCGGACAGGGGGAAGGGTATGGCTACACCTTC. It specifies CASSLLPGQGEGYGYTF.